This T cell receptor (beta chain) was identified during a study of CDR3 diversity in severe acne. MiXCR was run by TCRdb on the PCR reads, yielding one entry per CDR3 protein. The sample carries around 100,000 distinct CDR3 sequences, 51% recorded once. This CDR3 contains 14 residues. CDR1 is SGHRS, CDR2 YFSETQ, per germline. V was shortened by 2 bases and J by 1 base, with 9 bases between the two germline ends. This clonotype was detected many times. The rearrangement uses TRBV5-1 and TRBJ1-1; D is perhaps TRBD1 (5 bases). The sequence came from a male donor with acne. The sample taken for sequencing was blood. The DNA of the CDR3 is TGCGCCAGCAGCTTCCGGCAGGGGAACACTGAAGCTTTCTTT. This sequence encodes CASSFRQGNTEAFF.